This T cell receptor beta chain was recovered during a study of CD8+ T cells in alopecia areata. Findings and caveats of the study: Because of a solitary nonresponder, the connection of baseline CD8+ expansion to response stays uncertain.

Extracted from the samples, RNA was reverse transcribed into cDNA to serve as the sequencing template. Method: immunoSEQ multiplex PCR; TCRdb's copy keeps in-frame clones and lacks some. The sample lists about 160,000 clones; around 71% were seen once. Treatment of the sample: oral pan-JAK inhibitor, 5-10 mg twice daily. The CDR3 has 14 amino acids. Trimming left V 6 bases short and J 8 bases short, with 16 bases between. The germline V gene has CDR1 MGHDK and CDR2 SYGVNS. With respect to this clone: Its target is unknown.

The chain employs TRBV25-1 and TRBJ2-2; a possible D gene is TRBD1 (5 bases). This clonotype originated in a human donor with alopecia areata. The sample here was CD4+ T cells sorted from blood, taken at week 4, from a patient treated with tofacitinib. CDR3 loop: CASRLTDAGGELFF. The CDR3 bases are TGTGCCAGCAGATTGACAGACGCTGGTGGGGAGCTGTTTTTT.